Following are 9 T cell receptor beta chains from one sample sequenced in a study of T cells in Graves' hyperthyroidism and ophthalmopathy. What was amplified from RNA transcripts were TCR beta CDR3 regions. Initially, a first-round RT-PCR of the TCR CDR3 employed the HTBI primer set. MiXCR, applied by TCRdb to the multiplex PCR reads, yields one record per CDR3 protein. Of roughly 160,000 distinct CDR3 sequences in the sample, about 9.4% were seen once. Sequencing was carried out using blood. The receptors shown here come from a woman younger than 30 with Graves' hyperthyroidism that later progressed to Graves' ophthalmopathy.

The J gene is TRBJ1-2, the V gene TRBV11-2; D might be TRBD1 (5 bases). Germline CDR1 reads SGHAT; CDR2 reads FQNNGV. V gave up 1 base and J gave up 2 bases, with 11 bases separating them. The CDR3 consists of 15 residues. In DNA, the CDR3 is TGTGCCAGCAGCTTAGCTCGGGCAGGGAACTATGGCTACACCTTC. Translated: CASSLARAGNYGYTF. The entire variable domain, with the rest obtained from reference TRBV11-2 and TRBJ1-2, is as follows: EAGVAQSPRYKIIEKRQSVAFWCNPISGHATLYWYQQILGQGPKLLIQFQNNGVVDDSQLPKDRFSAERLKGVDSTLKIQPAKLEDSAVYLCASSLARAGNYGYTFGSGTRLTVV.

The rearrangement joins TRBV6-1 to TRBJ1-1; D gene unclear. The length of the CDR3 is 14 residues. Germline loops: CDR1 MNHNS, CDR2 SASEGT. V dropped 5 bases and J dropped 2 bases, with 12 bases sitting between them. CDR3 amino acids: CASSTRTGNTEAFF. CDR3 coding DNA: TGTGCCAGCAGTACCAGGACGGGTAACACTGAAGCTTTCTTT.

This clonotype was counted only a few times. The chain links TRBV5-6 to TRBJ2-2, with 10 bases that match TRBD1. With V trimmed by 7 bases and J by 6 bases, 6 bases remained unmatched. The CDR3 is 14 amino acids. Germline CDR1 SGHDT, CDR2 YYEEEE. The CDR3 region has the DNA TGTGCCAGCTATATGACAGGGGGCGCCGGGGAGCTGTTTTTT. This gives the protein CASYMTGGAGELFF.

This clonotype has a count of ten or more. The chain employs TRBV28 and TRBJ1-6; possibly TRBD1 for D (6 bases). The CDR3 is 13 amino acids. Germline assignment: CDR1 MDHEN and CDR2 SYDVKM. V lost 5 bases, J lost 10 bases, and 12 bases lay in between. The CDR3 is CASSRRGESPLHF. As DNA, the CDR3 is TGTGCCAGCAGTCGCAGGGGAGAGTCACCCCTCCACTTT.

This clonotype was observed at least ten times. The J gene is TRBJ1-1, the V gene TRBV27; TRBD1 matches 7 bases. Trimming took 0 bases from V and 0 from J; bases not matched to a gene: 7. Germline assignment: CDR1 MNHEY and CDR2 SMNVEV (reference sequence). The CDR3 is made up of 17 amino acids. CDR3 nucleotide sequence: TGTGCCAGCAGTTTATCGAAAAGGGGGCGTATGAACACTGAAGCTTTCTTT. It codes for CASSLSKRGRMNTEAFF.

This clonotype showed up many times. The chain recombines TRBV13 with TRBJ2-7; weak D call: TRBD2 (5 bases). The V gene lost 5 bases and the J gene lost 1 base, with 12 bases spanning the gap. Germline CDR1 is PRHDT and CDR2 is FYEKMQ (reference sequence). The CDR3 contains 14 residues. CDR3 sequence: CASSGSGNSYEQYF. The CDR3 DNA sequence: TGTGCCAGCAGCGGATCGGGAAATTCCTACGAGCAGTACTTC. Drawing the rest from reference TRBV13 and TRBJ2-7, the complete variable domain is AAGVIQSPRHLIKEKRETATLKCYPIPRHDTVYWYQQGPGQDPQFLISFYEKMQSDKGSIPDRFSAQQFSDYHSELNMSSLELGDSALYFCASSGSGNSYEQYFGPGTRLTVT.

This clonotype was seen many times. The chain carries TRBV15 and TRBJ1-4; TRBD1 matches 7 bases. CDR1 LNHNV and CDR2 YYDKDF come from the germline V gene (reference sequence). The CDR3 totals 15 residues. After removal of 2 bases from V and 5 bases from J, the junction contained 5 bases not matched to a gene. The CDR3 DNA reads TGTGCCACCAGCAGATCCCGACAGGGAAATGAAAAACTGTTTTTT. Protein product: CATSRSRQGNEKLFF.

This clonotype was counted at least ten times. J is TRBJ2-3 and V is TRBV12-3 or TRBV12-4, with unresolved D. This CDR3 region has 11 residues. Trimming pared 4 bases from V and 4 bases from J, leaving 3 bases between. Written as DNA, the CDR3 is TGTGCCAGCAGTTCTGCAGATACGCAGTATTTT. It encodes CASSSADTQYF.

This clonotype was seen at least ten times. The genes are TRBV30 and TRBJ1-6; a possible D gene is TRBD1 (5 bases). The ends were cut back, 0 bases at V and 10 bases at J, with 13 bases in the middle. The CDR3 covers 14 residues. The germline V gene encodes CDR1 GTSNPN and CDR2 SVGIG (reference sequence). DNA of the CDR3: TGTGCCTGGAGTGTGGCAGGGAGCCTATCACCCCTCCACTTT. Protein product: CAWSVAGSLSPLHF.